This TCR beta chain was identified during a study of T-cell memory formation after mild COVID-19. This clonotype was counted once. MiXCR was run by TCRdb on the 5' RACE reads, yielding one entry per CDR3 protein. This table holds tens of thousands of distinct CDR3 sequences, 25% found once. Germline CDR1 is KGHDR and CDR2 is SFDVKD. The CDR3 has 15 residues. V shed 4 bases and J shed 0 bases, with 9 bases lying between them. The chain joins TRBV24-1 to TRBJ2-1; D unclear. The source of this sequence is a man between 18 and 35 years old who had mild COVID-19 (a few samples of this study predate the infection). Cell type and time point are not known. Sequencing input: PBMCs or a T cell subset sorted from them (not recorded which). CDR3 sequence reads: CATSEGMSSYNEQFF. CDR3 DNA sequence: TGTGCCACCAGTGAGGGGATGAGCTCCTACAATGAGCAGTTCTTC.